Described below is a single T cell receptor beta chain sequence and its context. The data derive from a study of blood T cell repertoires in COVID-19. The CDR3 spans 17 residues. Germline V lookup: CDR1 SQVTM, CDR2 ANQGSEA. The ends lost 4 bases at V and 5 bases at J; junction bases unmatched: 18. Per the authors' pipeline: Using reference gene primer amplification, nucleated cell counts were estimated. Assay used: immunoSEQ multiplex PCR; TCRdb lists only in-frame clones, some missing. D and trimming were read from the DNA, whereas the V and J calls and clone size are those reported in that table. There are some 130,000 clones in the sample; approximately 70% occur only once, and approximately 2% lies in the top ten.

This chain joins TRBV29-1 and TRBJ2-5; 8 nucleotides agree with TRBD2. This receptor was identified in a woman aged 70-85 years with acute or convalescent COVID-19. Material: peripheral blood. The CDR3 protein is CSVALRDPSGSGETQYF. CDR3 sequence (DNA): TGCAGCGTTGCTTTACGGGACCCAAGCGGGAGCGGCGAGACCCAGTACTTC. The full variable domain, in which reference TRBV29-1 and TRBJ2-5 provide the parts outside the CDR3, is SAVISQKPSRDICQRGTSLTIQCQVDSQVTMMFWYRQQPGQSLTLIATANQGSEATYESGFVIDKFPISRPNLTFSTLTVSNMSPEDSSIYLCSVALRDPSGSGETQYFGPGTRLLVL.